Presented here are 10 T cell receptor beta chains from one specimen sequenced in a study of T cell changes during pregnancy in multiple sclerosis. TCRdb keeps only in-frame clones here, not all; method: immunoSEQ multiplex PCR. The sample yields around 60,000 clones, roughly 88% seen once. The sequences come from peripheral blood, collected in the first trimester of pregnancy. The receptors derive from a female donor with multiple sclerosis, enrolled in a pregnancy study.

This clone appeared a single time. The chain couples TRBV15 to TRBJ1-5, with 7 bases identical to TRBD1. The CDR3 has 15 residues. The trim removed 3 bases at V and 1 base at J, leaving 3 bases unmatched. Germline CDR1 and CDR2: LNHNV and YYDKDF (reference sequence). The CDR3: CATSSGTESNQPQHF. The CDR3 coding sequence is TGTGCCACCAGCAGTGGGACAGAGAGCAATCAGCCCCAGCATTTT.

The chain carries TRBV10-3 and TRBJ1-5; a possible D gene is TRBD1 (6 bases). The CDR3 is 12 residues long. Germline V gene data show CDR1 as ENHRY and CDR2 as SYGVKD. The ends were cut back, 5 bases at V and 6 bases at J, with 8 bases in the middle. CDR3 nucleotides: TGTGCCATCAGTAGGGGGGGTCAGCCCCAGCATTTT. Translated: CAISRGGQPQHF.

This clone is labeled medium-sized. The rearrangement joins TRBV11-2 to TRBJ1-2; 10 positions match TRBD1. The CDR3 is 13 residues long. CDR1 and CDR2 from the germline V gene are SGHAT and FQNNGV. With 3 bases clipped from V and 6 bases from J, the junction kept 1 base outside the gene matches. The CDR3 reads CASSFGQGDGYTF. CDR3 sequence (DNA): TGTGCCAGCAGCTTCGGACAGGGGGATGGCTACACCTTC.

This clone has a single count. The chain joins TRBV6-5 to TRBJ2-7; 7 nucleotides agree with TRBD2. Trimming removed 0 bases from V and 0 bases from J; junction bases left unmatched: 2. CDR3 size: 15 residues. The germline V gene encodes CDR1 MNHEY and CDR2 SVGAGI. The CDR3 bases are TGTGCCAGCAGTTACTCTGGGACTACCTCCTACGAGCAGTACTTC. Protein product: CASSYSGTTSYEQYF.

The chain has TRBV9 and TRBJ1-2; no clear D gene. Germline-derived CDR1 and CDR2 are SGDLS and YYNGEE. This CDR3 is built from 12 residues. Between the trimmed V and J ends, which lost 0 bases and 6 bases, there was a span of 6 bases. CDR3 sequence reads: CASSVDGDGYTF. The DNA of the CDR3 is TGTGCCAGCAGCGTAGACGGGGATGGCTACACCTTC.

The chain combines TRBV18 with TRBJ2-1; D possibly corresponds to TRBD2 (6 bases). This CDR3 contains 15 residues. Germline values: CDR1 KGHSH, CDR2 LQKENI. V was clipped by 1 base and J by 6 bases, with 13 bases between them. CDR3 sequence: CASSPRSSVGNEQFF. DNA of the CDR3: TGTGCCAGCTCACCACGATCTAGCGTCGGCAATGAGCAGTTCTTC.

This rearrangement joins TRBV7-9 to TRBJ2-7, with unresolved D. This CDR3 is built from 13 residues. Per the germline V gene, CDR1 is SEHNR and CDR2 is FQNEAQ (reference sequence). The V gene lost 2 bases and the J gene lost 2 bases, with 7 bases spanning the gap. CDR3 DNA sequence: TGTGCCAGCAGCTTATTGACTGCCTACGAGCAGTACTTC. Amino acid sequence: CASSLLTAYEQYF.

The J gene is TRBJ1-1, the V gene TRBV10-3; 9 positions agree with TRBD1. The CDR3 sequence is 15 residues long. The trim removed 8 bases at V and 5 bases at J, leaving 12 bases unmatched. Germline lookup yields CDR1 ENHRY and CDR2 SYGVKD. The CDR3 sequence is CAIGAFGQGRTEAFF. The CDR3 bases are TGTGCCATCGGGGCCTTTGGACAGGGGCGGACTGAAGCTTTCTTT.

This chain joins TRBV28 and TRBJ2-1; TRBD1 matches at 8 bases. There are 15 residues in the CDR3. CDR1 and CDR2 (germline): MDHEN, SYDVKM. The V gene end was trimmed by 3 bases and the J gene end by 6 bases; junction bases not matched to a gene: 7. This CDR3 is CASSFQDRVFNEQFF. CDR3 nucleotides: TGTGCCAGCAGTTTTCAGGACAGGGTTTTCAATGAGCAGTTCTTC.

The V gene is TRBV6-7, the J gene TRBJ2-2; TRBD2 agrees at 9 bases. TRBV6-7 is recorded as an ORF, its role being uncertain. CDR3 size: 16 residues. V gave up 9 bases and J gave up 4 bases; unmatched junction bases: 12. This CDR3 is CARRGGGGAITGELFF. The CDR3 DNA reads as TGTGCCAGGCGGGGGGGCGGGGGGGCTATCACCGGGGAGCTGTTTTTT.